This T cell receptor beta chain was profiled in a study of early T cells in non-severe SARS-CoV-2 infection. Germline trimming cut 5 bases from V and 8 bases from J; bases unmatched to any gene: 14. This CDR3 region has 16 residues. Germline V gene data show CDR1 as MNHEY and CDR2 as SVGAGI. This clonotype was seen many times. In TCRdb, the 5' RACE reads were re-called with MiXCR into one record per CDR3 protein. The sample consists of 25,000 to 35,000 distinct CDR3 sequences, roughly 4.5% of them appearing once. This receptor was taken from an adult who was a healthcare worker with PCR-confirmed SARS-CoV-2 infection or an uninfected control (not recorded which). The sequenced sample was whole blood, obtained at baseline. This chain uses TRBV6-5 with TRBJ1-3, with 8 bases identical to TRBD1. CDR3 sequence (DNA): TGTGCCAGCAGTAAAGACCGGGACAGGTGGTGGTACACCATATATTTT. As protein: CASSKDRDRWWYTIYF.